This T cell receptor beta chain was captured in a study of Tregs in tolerant kidney transplant recipients. For the study at large: Recipients received nonmyeloablative bone marrow transplants from related graft donors, with transient mixed chimerism.

Measured with immunoSEQ multiplex PCR; TCRdb has only the in-frame clones, and not every one. The data contain fewer than 20,000 clones, about 53% of them singletons. Germline loops: CDR1 MNHEY, CDR2 SVGAGI. V was trimmed by 9 bases and J by 5 bases, leaving 13 bases between them. The CDR3 covers 12 residues. Whole-study results and caveats: The most relevant donor-specific Treg TCRbeta repertoire apparently came from expansion with activated donor B cells. The small number of patients limits these findings pending further validation. Donor-specific Treg expansion exceeded global Treg expansion in tolerant patients, suggesting antigen drive.

To note about this clone: Its specificity is unknown.

After about six days with irradiated graft donor PBMCs, CFSE-labeled recipient PBMCs were FACS-sorted. V usage is TRBV6-5 and J usage is TRBJ1-2, with a tentative D call TRBD1 (6 bases). The source is a human patient who received a combined kidney and bone marrow transplant. The starting material was CD4+ T cells from blood cultured with allogeneic cells, obtained before the transplant. This chain's CDR3 is CASFSRGYGYTF. For the CDR3, the DNA is TGTGCCAGTTTCTCCAGGGGATATGGCTACACCTTC.